This T cell receptor (beta chain) was observed in a study of cytomegalovirus exposure and HLA in healthy donors. Whole-study findings and limits: There was a cluster of highly shared sequence variants that was likely a sequencing artifact.

A multiplex PCR was run with 60 Vbeta primers and 13 Jbeta primers. The data were produced by immunoSEQ multiplex PCR, yet TCRdb's version contains in-frame clones alone and is incomplete. This sample has around 44,000 clones, with about 90% found just once. Comments on this clone: Its cognate antigen is unknown.

Germline CDR1 is SGHTA and CDR2 is FQGTGA. The J segment lost 5 bases and the V segment lost 6 bases, leaving 6 bases of the junction unmatched. There are 13 residues in the CDR3. V and J are TRBV7-3 and TRBJ2-7; TRBD1 matches 8 bases. The TCR originated in a woman aged 35 to 49 in good health and CMV-seropositive. Sequences were obtained from PBMCs. CDR3: CASSSDRDNEQYF. DNA for the CDR3: TGTGCCAGCAGTTCGGACAGGGACAACGAGCAGTACTTC.